These 8 T cell receptor beta chains came from one sample sequenced in a study of early T cells in non-severe SARS-CoV-2 infection (dated by TCRdb to the early 2020s). The library relied on 5' RACE. For sequencing, a NextSeq 500 was employed. TCRdb's own reprocessing of the public reads used fastp at Q25 and MiXCR and kept productive beta chains. CDR3 protein sequences are deduplicated, and each keeps its most common genes and DNA. The sample has tens of thousands of distinct CDR3 sequences on record, more than 12% of them singletons. The top ten clonotypes cover approximately 4% of the sample. The sequencing used whole blood, collected at baseline. The receptors were sampled from an adult who was a healthcare worker with PCR-confirmed SARS-CoV-2 infection or an uninfected control (not recorded which).

This chain joins TRBV4-2 and TRBJ2-7; D is undetermined. V lost 4 bases, J lost 5 bases, and 12 bases lay in between. Germline V gene sequence: CDR1 LGHNA, CDR2 YNFKEQ. The CDR3 loop spans 13 amino acids. Here the CDR3 DNA reads TGTGCCAGCAGCCCCGCACGAGGCCACGAGCAGTACTTC. Its translation is CASSPARGHEQYF.

This clonotype showed up many times. V is TRBV12-3 or TRBV12-4 and J is TRBJ2-3; D gene uncertain. The V gene lost 2 bases and the J gene lost 1 base, with 7 bases spanning the gap. The CDR3 runs 14 residues. This CDR3 is CASSLQVGTDTQYF. CDR3 DNA sequence: TGTGCCAGCAGTTTACAAGTGGGCACAGATACGCAGTATTTT.

This clonotype turned up a few times. The CDR3 is CASSYGGLGHSGANVLTF. Written as DNA, the CDR3 is TGTGCCAGCAGTTACGGTGGACTGGGCCACTCTGGGGCCAACGTCCTGACTTTC. V and J are TRBV6-2 or TRBV6-3 and TRBJ2-6, with a weak D call TRBD2 (5 bases). V was trimmed by 2 bases and J by 0 bases, leaving 14 bases between them. Germline lookup yields CDR1 MNHEY and CDR2 SVGEGT. The CDR3 loop spans 18 amino acids.

The chain joins TRBV5-5 to TRBJ2-3, with D tentatively TRBD1 (6 bases). The CDR3 is 14 residues long. The V and J ends lost 1 base and 1 base respectively, with 7 bases between them. Germline values: CDR1 SGHKS, CDR2 YYEKEE (reference sequence). The CDR3 nucleotides read TGTGCCAGCAGCTTGACAGGGCGCACAGATACGCAGTATTTT. Residues: CASSLTGRTDTQYF.

In its sample, this clonotype was seen many times. V is TRBV11-2 and J is TRBJ2-1; D possibly matches TRBD1 or TRBD2 (5 bases each). The CDR3 runs to 15 residues. V lost 4 bases, J lost 7 bases, and 17 bases lay in between. The V gene's germline CDR1 is SGHAT and CDR2 FQNNGV. CDR3 nucleotides: TGTGCCAGCAGCTCGACCTCCGGGACCCCAAATGAGCAGTTCTTC. This translates into CASSSTSGTPNEQFF. The whole variable domain, filled in from reference TRBV11-2 and TRBJ2-1, reads EAGVAQSPRYKIIEKRQSVAFWCNPISGHATLYWYQQILGQGPKLLIQFQNNGVVDDSQLPKDRFSAERLKGVDSTLKIQPAKLEDSAVYLCASSSTSGTPNEQFFGPGTRLTVL.

In this sample, this clonotype turned up a few times. The DNA of the CDR3 is TGCAGTGCCGAGGCAGCGGGGACTAGCGGGAGTCCATTAAACCTCTACGAGCAGTACTTC. This sequence encodes CSAEAAGTSGSPLNLYEQYF. The chain carries TRBV20-1 and TRBJ2-7; 14 nucleotides match TRBD2. Germline V CDR1 and CDR2: DFQATT, SNEGSKA (reference sequence). The length of the CDR3 is 20 residues. V shed 6 bases and J 3 bases; nucleotides not matched to a gene: 22.

This clonotype was recorded at least ten times. This rearrangement joins TRBV4-1 to TRBJ1-5; D perhaps matches TRBD1 (5 bases). Deletions cut 1 base from V and 2 bases from J, with 9 bases between. The CDR3 extends over 15 amino acids. Germline V gene sequence: CDR1 MGHRA, CDR2 YSYEKL. The chain's CDR3 is CASSQVGGGNQPQHF. CDR3 in DNA: TGCGCCAGCAGCCAAGTGGGGGGAGGCAATCAGCCCCAGCATTTT.

This clonotype was counted many times. Here the CDR3 DNA reads TGTGCCATCGGGAGGGTACACCTGAACACTGAAGCTTTCTTT. This gives the protein CAIGRVHLNTEAFF. The rearrangement uses TRBV6-2 or TRBV6-3 and TRBJ1-1; D is undetermined. V was clipped by 10 bases and J by 0 bases, with 15 bases between them. The CDR3 spans 14 residues. From germline, CDR1 is MNHEY and CDR2 SVGEGT.